This entry lists 10 T cell receptor beta chains sequenced from one sample in a study of early T cells in non-severe SARS-CoV-2 infection. TCRdb used MiXCR to reprocess the 5' RACE reads, holding one entry per CDR3 protein. The repertoire holds tens of thousands of distinct CDR3 sequences, with 5.5% to 7.5% as singletons. Source: whole blood, taken at baseline. These receptor sequences come from an adult who was a healthcare worker with PCR-confirmed SARS-CoV-2 infection or an uninfected control (not recorded which).

V and J are TRBV6-2 or TRBV6-3 and TRBJ1-2; a weak D match, TRBD1 (6 bases). Between the trimmed V and J ends, which lost 5 bases and 2 bases, there was a span of 9 bases. CDR3 length equals 13 residues. Per the germline V gene, CDR1 is MNHEY and CDR2 is SVGEGT. This CDR3 reads CASSRTVNYGYTF. For the CDR3, the DNA is TGTGCCAGCAGTAGGACAGTAAACTATGGCTACACCTTC.

This clonotype was seen many times. The chain is built from TRBV7-2 and TRBJ2-1; D unresolved. CDR3 size: 11 residues. From germline, CDR1 is SGHTA and CDR2 FQGNSA. V was shortened by 3 bases and J by 9 bases, with 6 bases between the two germline ends. This chain's CDR3 is CASSFYGEQFF. CDR3 bases: TGTGCCAGCAGCTTTTATGGTGAGCAGTTCTTC.

There are a few counts of this clonotype. The rearrangement uses TRBV11-2 and TRBJ2-5; either TRBD1 or TRBD2 may supply D (5 bases each). V shed 2 bases and J shed 2 bases, with 9 bases lying between them. The CDR3 spans 14 residues. Germline CDR1 SGHAT, CDR2 FQNNGV. This CDR3 is CASSLRDAQETQYF. The CDR3 DNA follows: TGTGCCAGCAGCTTAAGGGACGCACAAGAGACCCAGTACTTC.

This clonotype was detected a few times. The rearrangement joins TRBV11-2 to TRBJ1-1, with a possible D match to TRBD1 (5 bases). From germline, CDR1 is SGHAT and CDR2 FQNNGV. The CDR3 is 14 amino acids. The V end lost 5 bases, the J end lost 4 bases, and 14 bases lay between the germline ends. The CDR3 DNA is TGTGCCAGCAGCCCGGGGGAGGGGAGCACTGAAGCTTTCTTT. It codes for CASSPGEGSTEAFF.

V and J are TRBV5-6 and TRBJ2-7, with a weak D call TRBD1 (6 bases). Germline lookup yields CDR1 SGHDT and CDR2 YYEEEE. There are 14 residues in the CDR3. Trimming stripped 0 bases from V and 7 bases from J, with 14 bases between. CDR3 bases: TGTGCCAGCAGCTTGGACAGGGTTCGCGGGGAGCAGTACTTC. It specifies CASSLDRVRGEQYF.

V and J are TRBV6-2 or TRBV6-3 and TRBJ2-1; D is possibly TRBD1 (5 bases). The CDR3 covers 14 residues. V lost 6 bases and J lost 9, with 18 bases in between. CDR1 is MNHEY and CDR2 is SVGEGT in the germline V gene. The CDR3 region has the DNA TGTGCCAGCAGAGGAAGGGGCCTGGACGGTGAGCAGTTCTTC. Translated: CASRGRGLDGEQFF.

In this sample, this clonotype turned up many times. The rearrangement joins TRBV7-8 to TRBJ1-5, with D tentatively TRBD1 (6 bases). CDR3 length equals 14 residues. Trimming took off 0 bases at V and 6 bases at J, with 9 bases between the two ends. Germline-derived CDR1 and CDR2 are SGHVS and FQNEAQ. DNA of the CDR3: TGTGCCAGCAGCTTAGCGACAGGACCTCAGCCCCAGCATTTT. Residues: CASSLATGPQPQHF.

The chain combines TRBV2 with TRBJ2-3; 7 bases are shared with TRBD2. The V gene's germline CDR1 is SNHLY and CDR2 FYNNEI. V was clipped by 6 bases and J by 1 base; unmatched bases: 16. This CDR3 has 18 amino acids. CDR3: CASRAPGGLAERTDTQYF. CDR3 coding DNA: TGTGCCAGCAGGGCCCCTGGAGGCCTAGCGGAACGCACAGATACGCAGTATTTT.

This clonotype was seen many times. The V and J genes are TRBV20-1 and TRBJ2-7; D may be TRBD1 (5 bases). The CDR3 loop spans 14 amino acids. From germline, CDR1 is DFQATT and CDR2 SNEGSKA (reference sequence). V was shortened by 3 bases and J by 1 base, with 13 bases between the two germline ends. The CDR3, as DNA: TGCAGTGCTAGGTCTCAGGGATGGTCCTACGAGCAGTACTTC. This translates into CSARSQGWSYEQYF.

In its sample, this clonotype was seen many times. The chain is built from TRBV12-3 or TRBV12-4 and TRBJ1-2; 7 bases fit TRBD1. V dropped 11 bases and J dropped 5; count of bases not matched to a gene: 14. The CDR3 sequence is 14 residues long. CDR3 loop: CARGLTGARYGYTF. For the CDR3, the DNA is TGTGCCCGGGGACTTACAGGGGCGAGATATGGCTACACCTTC.